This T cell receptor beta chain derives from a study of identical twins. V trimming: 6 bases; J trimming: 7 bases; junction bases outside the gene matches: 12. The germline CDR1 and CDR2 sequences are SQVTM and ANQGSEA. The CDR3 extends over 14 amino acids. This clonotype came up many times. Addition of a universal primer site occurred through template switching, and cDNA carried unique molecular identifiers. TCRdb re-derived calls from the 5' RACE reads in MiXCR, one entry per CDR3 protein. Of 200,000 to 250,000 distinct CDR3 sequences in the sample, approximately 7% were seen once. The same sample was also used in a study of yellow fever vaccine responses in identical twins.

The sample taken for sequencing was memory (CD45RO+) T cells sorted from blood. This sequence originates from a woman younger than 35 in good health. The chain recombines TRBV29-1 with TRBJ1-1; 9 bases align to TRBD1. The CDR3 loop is CSVENRGPGVEAFF. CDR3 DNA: TGCAGCGTGGAAAACAGGGGGCCCGGCGTTGAAGCTTTCTTT. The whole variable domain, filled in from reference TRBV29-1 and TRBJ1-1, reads SAVISQKPSRDICQRGTSLTIQCQVDSQVTMMFWYRQQPGQSLTLIATANQGSEATYESGFVIDKFPISRPNLTFSTLTVSNMSPEDSSIYLCSVENRGPGVEAFFGQGTRLTVV.